Listed below are T cell receptor beta chains from one sample, sequenced in a study of T cell changes during pregnancy in multiple sclerosis. The assay was immunoSEQ multiplex PCR, and TCRdb's table has in-frame clones only and misses some. The sample contains approximately 34,000 clones, about 93% of which appear only once. The specimen comprised CD4+ T cells from peripheral blood mononuclear cells, sampled in the second trimester of pregnancy. The receptors stem from a female donor with multiple sclerosis, enrolled in a pregnancy study. Each CDR3 is given with its conserved first and last residue.

CDR3 protein	J gene	V gene
CASSTRTSGRAGETQYF	TRBJ2-5	TRBV19
CASSLAGEYNEQFF	TRBJ2-1	TRBV5-1
CASSLDSNTGELFF	TRBJ2-2	TRBV7-9
CASSQAVGYEQYF	TRBJ2-7	TRBV4-1
CASSIWASGRFDEQFF	TRBJ2-1	TRBV19
CASSEGPGTSYEKLFF	TRBJ1-4	TRBV6-1
CASSLNPFGTGGWQPQHF	TRBJ1-5	TRBV28
CASSQDGRNQPQHF	TRBJ1-5	TRBV4-3
CASSLPAGAREQYF	TRBJ2-7	TRBV5-4
CASSEVGIGGPAANEQFF	TRBJ2-1	TRBV2
CAIGRGRGYTF	TRBJ1-2	TRBV6-5
CASSTTGGLETQYF	TRBJ2-5	TRBV4-3
CASSPAAGTGGNIQYF	TRBJ2-4	TRBV5-5
CASSQPTTGLVEAFF	TRBJ1-1	TRBV4-1
CASSRDRAAKNIQYF	TRBJ2-4	TRBV2
CASSLEQRNTEAFF	TRBJ1-1	TRBV28
CASSQGLAGVGEQYF	TRBJ2-7	TRBV4-1
CASTSTISSYEQYF	TRBJ2-7	TRBV19
CASSLSGRGETQYF	TRBJ2-5	TRBV7-2
CASGPGLLTYNEQFF	TRBJ2-1	TRBV5-1
CASSQWGEQSDTQYF	TRBJ2-3	TRBV7-9
CASSISGTGGNTQYF	TRBJ2-3	TRBV28
CASTPRRPSGASVLTF	TRBJ2-6	TRBV5-1
CASSLGTKETQYF	TRBJ2-5	TRBV7-2
CASSYSIRGYQETQYF	TRBJ2-5	TRBV6-5
CASSSQVGGSYEQYF	TRBJ2-7	TRBV11-2
CASGTSGRAAEQFF	TRBJ2-1	TRBV9
CASSQEKDRGLAGQDYEQYF	TRBJ2-7	TRBV4-3
CASSYDRLAAYNEQFF	TRBJ2-1	TRBV6-6
CASSPPPTGNTEAFF	TRBJ1-1	TRBV16
CASSYSGGVDTQYF	TRBJ2-3	TRBV6-5
CASSIAGADTQYF	TRBJ2-3	TRBV19
CASSLGGGFGGSGNQPQHF	TRBJ1-5	TRBV28
CASSATVSSGANVLTF	TRBJ2-6	TRBV19
CASSSLGESPAKNIQYF	TRBJ2-4	TRBV5-4
CAGSQSGGTEAFF	TRBJ1-1	TRBV7-9
CASSLILAGAYNEQFF	TRBJ2-1	TRBV5-1
CASRPDRASTDTQYF	TRBJ2-3	TRBV2
CASSGTGGYNEQFF	TRBJ2-1	TRBV4-1
CASHGVTNQPQHF	TRBJ1-5	TRBV2
CAISVGSGVPGSTDTQYF	TRBJ2-3	TRBV10-3
CASSLLDPNLGLAGNTGELFF	TRBJ2-2	TRBV27
CASSPGRSGRKVETQYF	TRBJ2-5	TRBV5-1
CASSQERQGVTDTQYF	TRBJ2-3	TRBV4-2
CASSIDKRTEAFF	TRBJ1-1	TRBV19
CASSALTEQYF	TRBJ2-7	TRBV2
CASSLDRASTDTQYF	TRBJ2-3	TRBV5-4
CASSPQGADYGYTF	TRBJ1-2	TRBV4-1
CASSLGTGSYEQYF	TRBJ2-7	TRBV11-1
CASSLVRGSAYGYTF	TRBJ1-2	TRBV5-1
CASSFNGGEKLFF	TRBJ1-4	TRBV27
CASSLKGLFAGSTDTQYF	TRBJ2-3	TRBV11-1
CASSQGAGLLTNEKLFF	TRBJ1-4	TRBV4-3
CASNPPGQKTEAFF	TRBJ1-1	TRBV19
CASSESGGWDTQYF	TRBJ2-3	TRBV6-1